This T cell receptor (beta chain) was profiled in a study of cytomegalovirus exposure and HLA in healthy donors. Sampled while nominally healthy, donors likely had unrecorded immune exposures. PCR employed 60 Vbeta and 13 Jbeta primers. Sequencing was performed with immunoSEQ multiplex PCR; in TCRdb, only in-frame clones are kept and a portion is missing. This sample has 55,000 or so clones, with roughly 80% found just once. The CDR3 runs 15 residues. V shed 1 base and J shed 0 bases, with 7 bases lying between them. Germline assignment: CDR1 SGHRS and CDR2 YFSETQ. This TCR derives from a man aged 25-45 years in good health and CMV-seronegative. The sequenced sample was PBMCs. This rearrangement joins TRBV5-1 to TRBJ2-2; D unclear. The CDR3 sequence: CASSLSRANTGELFF. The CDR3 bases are TGCGCCAGCAGCTTGAGTAGAGCGAACACCGGGGAGCTGTTTTTT.